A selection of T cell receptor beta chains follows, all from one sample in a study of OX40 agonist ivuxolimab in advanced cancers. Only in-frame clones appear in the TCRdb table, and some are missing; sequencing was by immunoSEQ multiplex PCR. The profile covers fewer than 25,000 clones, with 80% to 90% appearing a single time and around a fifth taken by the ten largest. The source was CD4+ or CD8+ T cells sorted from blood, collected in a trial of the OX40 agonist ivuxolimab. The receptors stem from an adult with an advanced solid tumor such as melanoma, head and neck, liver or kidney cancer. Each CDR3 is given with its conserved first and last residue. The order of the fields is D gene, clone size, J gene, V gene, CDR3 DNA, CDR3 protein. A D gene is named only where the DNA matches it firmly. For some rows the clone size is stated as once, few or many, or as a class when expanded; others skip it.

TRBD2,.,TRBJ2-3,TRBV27,TGTGCCAGCAGCCGCGGGACTAGCGGCACAGATACGCAGTATTTT,CASSRGTSGTDTQYF
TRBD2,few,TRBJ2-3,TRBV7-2,TGTGCCAGCAGCTTAGTTGCGGGAGGGCCCCCAGATACGCAGTATTTT,CASSLVAGGPPDTQYF
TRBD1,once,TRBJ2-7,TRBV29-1,TGCAGCGTTGAAGGGGGGACAGATTTCTACGAGCAGTACTTC,CSVEGGTDFYEQYF
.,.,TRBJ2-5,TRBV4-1,TGCGCCAGCAGCCAAGATCGTGGGACGGCCTTTCGGACCCAGTACTTC,CASSQDRGTAFRTQYF
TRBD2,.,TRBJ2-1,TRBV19,TGTGCCAGTAGCCAACTAGCGGGAGCCGACAATGAGCAGTTCTTC,CASSQLAGADNEQFF
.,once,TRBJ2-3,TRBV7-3,TGTGCCAGCAGCTCTGGAGGAGACACAGATACGCAGTATTTT,CASSSGGDTDTQYF
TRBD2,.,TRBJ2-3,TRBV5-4,TGTGCCAGCAGCTTATTAGCGGGGGGGTTCACAGATACGCAGTATTTT,CASSLLAGGFTDTQYF
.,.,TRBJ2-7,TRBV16,TGTGCCAGCAGCCCTCAAGCCGGGGACGAGCAGTACTTC,CASSPQAGDEQYF
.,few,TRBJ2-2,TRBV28,TGTGCCAGCAGCCCCACGTCCGCCTCCGGGGAGCTGTTTTTT,CASSPTSASGELFF
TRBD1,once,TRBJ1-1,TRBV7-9,TGTGCCAGCAGCTCGGGAGGGACAGGTCGTATTGGAACTGAAGCTTTCTTT,CASSSGGTGRIGTEAFF
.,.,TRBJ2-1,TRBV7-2,TGTGCCAGCAGCTTAGTCCAGGGGCCTGAGCAGTTCTTC,CASSLVQGPEQFF
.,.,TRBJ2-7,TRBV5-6,TGTGCCAGCAGCTTGGCCGGTGGGGGGAGCTCCTACGAGCAGTACTTC,CASSLAGGGSSYEQYF
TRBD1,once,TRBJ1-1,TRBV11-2,TGTGCCAGCAGCCTGGGACAGGTCGTCTATATGAACACTGAAGCTTTCTTT,CASSLGQVVYMNTEAFF
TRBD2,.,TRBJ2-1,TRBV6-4,TGTGCCAGCAGTGCTCATTCCCCGGGCGGGAGTTACAATGAGCAGTTCTTC,CASSAHSPGGSYNEQFF
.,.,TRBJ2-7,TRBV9,TGTGCCAGCAGCGTAGAAGGCTACGAGCAGTACTTC,CASSVEGYEQYF
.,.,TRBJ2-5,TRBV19,TGTGCCAGTAGTACCTGGACCGGGAACCAAGAGACCCAGTACTTC,CASSTWTGNQETQYF
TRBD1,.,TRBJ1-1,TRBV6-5,TGTGCCAGCAGTTACAGCCCAGGGGGGGTGAACACTGAAGCTTTCTTT,CASSYSPGGVNTEAFF
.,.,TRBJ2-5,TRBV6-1,TGTGCCAGCAGTGAGTTGCGTGCACTAGTGGGGCTCCAAGAGACCCAGTACTTC,CASSELRALVGLQETQYF
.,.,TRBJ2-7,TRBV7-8,TGTGCCAGCAGCGAGGGGGGGGTTGGCGAGCAGTACTTC,CASSEGGVGEQYF
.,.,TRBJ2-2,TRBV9,TGTGCCAGCGGCGTGAGCAGGACCGGGGAGCTGTTTTTT,CASGVSRTGELFF
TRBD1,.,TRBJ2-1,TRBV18,TGTGCCAGCTCACCAGGCAAGCAGGGGGAATACAATGAGCAGTTCTTC,CASSPGKQGEYNEQFF
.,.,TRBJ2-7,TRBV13,TGTGCCAGCAGCTTATCCGGCAGATCCTACGAGCAGTACTTC,CASSLSGRSYEQYF
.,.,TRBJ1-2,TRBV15,TGTGCCACCAGCAGAGGATGGCATGGTGGCTACACCTTC,CATSRGWHGGYTF
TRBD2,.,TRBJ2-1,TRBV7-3,TGTGCCAGCAGCTTAATACTAGCGGGAGTGAATGAGCAGTTCTTC,CASSLILAGVNEQFF
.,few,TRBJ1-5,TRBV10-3,TGTGCCATCAGTGAGTCGATTATCGGGGAGAGCAATCAGCCCCAGCATTTT,CAISESIIGESNQPQHF
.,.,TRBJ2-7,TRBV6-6,TGTGCCAGCAGCCCTAGCGTCGAGCAGTACTTC,CASSPSVEQYF
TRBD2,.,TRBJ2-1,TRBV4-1,TGCGCCAGCAGCCATTCCCCCGTGGGAGGGGATGAGCAGTTCTTC,CASSHSPVGGDEQFF
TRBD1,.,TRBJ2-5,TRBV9,TGTGCCAGCAGCGCCGCCGCGAGAACAGGGGTTAGCTGGATGAAAGAGACCCAGTACTTC,CASSAAARTGVSWMKETQYF
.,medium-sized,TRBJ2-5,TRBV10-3,TGTGCCATCAGTGAAGCGGTGGCAGCTCAAGAGACCCAGTACTTC,CAISEAVAAQETQYF
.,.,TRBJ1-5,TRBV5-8,TGTGCCAGCAGCTTGTCCGGATATAGCAATCAGCCCCAGCATTTT,CASSLSGYSNQPQHF
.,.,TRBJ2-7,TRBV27,TGTGCCAGCAGAACCACTTCCGGACAGACCTACGAGCAGTACTTC,CASRTTSGQTYEQYF
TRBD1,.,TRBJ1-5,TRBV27,TGTGCCAGCAAACAGAGGCAGGGGGCGCCGTTACAGCCCCAGCATTTT,CASKQRQGAPLQPQHF
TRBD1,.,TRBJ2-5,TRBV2,TGTGCCAGCAGTGAAGGGCAGGGGGAAGGGACCCAGTACTTC,CASSEGQGEGTQYF
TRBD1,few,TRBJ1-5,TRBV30,TGTGCCTATATCCCCGGGACAGCAGCCCCATATAGCAATCAGCCCCAGCATTTT,CAYIPGTAAPYSNQPQHF
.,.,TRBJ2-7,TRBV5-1,TGCGCCAGCAGCTTGGTTCGGGCAGCTTACGAGCAGTACTTC,CASSLVRAAYEQYF
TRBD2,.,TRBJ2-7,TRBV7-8,TGTGCCAGCAGCTCGTCTAGCGGGCGGGAGAGCTCCTACGAGCAGTACTTC,CASSSSSGRESSYEQYF